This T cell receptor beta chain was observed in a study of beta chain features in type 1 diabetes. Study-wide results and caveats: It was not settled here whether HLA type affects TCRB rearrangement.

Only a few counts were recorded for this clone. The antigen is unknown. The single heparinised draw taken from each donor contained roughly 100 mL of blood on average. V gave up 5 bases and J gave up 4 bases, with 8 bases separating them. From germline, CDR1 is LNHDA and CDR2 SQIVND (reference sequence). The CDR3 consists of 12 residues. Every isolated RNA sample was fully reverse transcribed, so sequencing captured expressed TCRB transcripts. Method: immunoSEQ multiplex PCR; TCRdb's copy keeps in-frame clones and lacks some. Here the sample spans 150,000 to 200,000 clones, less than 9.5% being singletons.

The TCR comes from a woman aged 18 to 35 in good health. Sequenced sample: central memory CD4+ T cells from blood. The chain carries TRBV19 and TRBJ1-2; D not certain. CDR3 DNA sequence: TGTGCCAGTAGTGAGGAATTCTATGGCTACACCTTC. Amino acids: CASSEEFYGYTF.